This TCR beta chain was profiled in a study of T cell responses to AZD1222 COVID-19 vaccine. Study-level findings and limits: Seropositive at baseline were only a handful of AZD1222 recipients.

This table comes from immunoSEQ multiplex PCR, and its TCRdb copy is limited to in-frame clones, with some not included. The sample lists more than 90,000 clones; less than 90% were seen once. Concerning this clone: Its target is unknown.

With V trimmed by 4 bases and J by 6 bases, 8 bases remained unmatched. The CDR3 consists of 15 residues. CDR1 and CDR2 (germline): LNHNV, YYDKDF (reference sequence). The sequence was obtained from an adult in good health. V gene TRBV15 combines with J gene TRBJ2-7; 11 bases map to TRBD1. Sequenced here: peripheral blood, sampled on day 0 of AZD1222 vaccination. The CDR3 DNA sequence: TGTGCCACCAGCACGGGACAGGGGGGTTCCGGCGAGCAGTACTTC. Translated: CATSTGQGGSGEQYF.